This T cell receptor beta chain was recorded in a study of early T cells in non-severe SARS-CoV-2 infection. Background on the study: Sequencing of bulk RNA from unsorted whole blood was done, without chain pairing. Study-wide results and limits: Reliance on VDJdb matching favored anti-spike CD8 responses; private and CD4 specificities were missed.

This clonotype has only a few counts. The antigen is not known. Individual cDNA molecules were tagged with unique molecular identifiers, the study reported. TCRdb processed the 5' RACE reads anew with MiXCR; each CDR3 protein has one entry. Seen here are about 83,000 distinct CDR3 sequences, about an eighth observed once, and the top ten hold around 3%. The germline V gene encodes CDR1 LGHDT and CDR2 YNNKEL (reference sequence). The CDR3 spans 15 residues. V lost 4 bases to trimming and J lost 5 bases; unmatched junction nucleotides: 10. This clonotype originated in an adult who was a healthcare worker with PCR-confirmed SARS-CoV-2 infection or an uninfected control (not recorded which). This chain uses TRBV3-1 with TRBJ2-5; 7 bases map to TRBD1. Input material: whole blood. CDR3 residues: CASSPLRQGGETQYF. The CDR3 nucleotides are TGTGCCAGCAGCCCGCTCCGACAGGGCGGGGAGACCCAGTACTTC.